Given below is one TCR beta chain in context. Its antigen remains unidentified. The data stem from a study of T cell repertoires in cytomegalovirus infection. Study summary: Public TCR beta signatures provided an indication of both CMV infection and a matching HLA type.

The ends were cut back, 6 bases at V and 1 base at J, with 14 bases in the middle. The CDR3 covers 16 residues. Germline V CDR1 and CDR2: KGHDR, SFDVKD. Each CDR3 protein gets one entry after TCRdb re-called the reads with MiXCR. There are more than 95,000 distinct CDR3 sequences in the sample; over 25% occur only once, and roughly three fifths lies in the top ten. The chain recombines TRBV24-1 with TRBJ2-2; D may be TRBD2 (5 bases). The receptor comes from a human donor in good health (CMV status not recorded). Some clones in this sample may be carry-over from other donors' samples. The sample here was CD8+ T cells from cultured PBMCs, taken from culture after CMV antigen stimulation. The CDR3 loop is CATSTPEDGNTGELFF. The CDR3 DNA reads as TGTGCCACCAGTACCCCGGAGGACGGGAACACCGGGGAGCTGTTTTTT.